The rows below give T cell receptor beta chains drawn from one sample of a study of shared clonotypes between healthy human individuals. This table comes from immunoSEQ multiplex PCR, and its TCRdb copy is limited to in-frame clones, with some not included. Seen here are 2,500,000 or so clones, about nine tenths observed once, and the top ten hold approximately 0.41%. Material: naive CD4+ T cells from PBMCs. Receptor source: a man in his late teens or twenties in good health. Some clones in this sample may be carry-over from other donors' samples. Both conserved end residues are part of each CDR3. Each record gives: J gene, D gene, clone size, V gene, CDR3 DNA, CDR3 protein. A D gene is named only where the DNA matches it firmly. Clone size is given for some rows only: seen once, a few or many times, or a class if the clone is expanded.

TRBJ1-5 | TRBD1 | - | TRBV19 | TGTGCCAGAAGACAGGGGAGCAATCAGCCCCAGCATTTT | CARRQGSNQPQHF
TRBJ2-3 | - | - | TRBV25-1 | TGTGCCAGCAGTGAAGGGGTTCTGGCAACAGATACGCAGTATTTT | CASSEGVLATDTQYF
TRBJ2-5 | TRBD1 | - | TRBV18 | TGTGCCAGCTCTCCACAGGGGGAGACCCAGTACTTC | CASSPQGETQYF
TRBJ2-2 | - | - | TRBV2 | TGTGCCAGCAGTCCGAGGTCCTTCGGCGGGGAGCTGTTTTTT | CASSPRSFGGELFF
TRBJ2-7 | TRBD2 | - | TRBV15 | TGTGCCACCAGCAGAGCTCTAGCGGGAGGTTCGGGGTACGAGCAGTACTTC | CATSRALAGGSGYEQYF
TRBJ2-7 | TRBD1 | - | TRBV6-6 | TGTGCCAGCAGTTGGGAACAGGGGGTTCGGGAGCAGTACTTC | CASSWEQGVREQYF
TRBJ1-1 | - | once | TRBV18 | TGTGCCAGCTCCCCCGGACAACCTAACACTGAAGCTTTCTTT | CASSPGQPNTEAFF
TRBJ2-5 | TRBD1 | - | TRBV25-1 | TGTGCCAGCAGTGCAGGGGACAGGGAGACCCAGTACTTC | CASSAGDRETQYF
TRBJ1-4 | - | - | TRBV5-6 | TGTGCCAGCAGCATAAGGGTGACGGCTGAAAAACTGTTTTTT | CASSIRVTAEKLFF
TRBJ2-1 | - | - | TRBV5-1 | TGCGCCAGCAGCTTATCACGGACCGGACGCCAGATTGGTGAGCAGTTCTTC | CASSLSRTGRQIGEQFF
TRBJ2-7 | - | - | TRBV9 | TGTGCCAGCAGCCCAAAAGAGCGCGGCGAGCAGTACTTC | CASSPKERGEQYF
TRBJ1-5 | - | - | TRBV4-3 | TGCGCCAGCAGCGGGGACGTGTACAATCAGCCCCAGCATTTT | CASSGDVYNQPQHF
TRBJ1-3 | - | - | TRBV28 | TGTGCCAGCCGTGTCTCGGGCTCTGGAAACACCATATATTTT | CASRVSGSGNTIYF
TRBJ1-1 | TRBD1 | few | TRBV7-9 | TGTGCCAGCAGCTCCCAACAGGGGGCGGGCACTGAAGCTTTCTTT | CASSSQQGAGTEAFF
TRBJ2-7 | TRBD1 | - | TRBV27 | TGTGCCAGCAGTTCCCACAGGGGGAGATATACCTACGAGCAGTACTTC | CASSSHRGRYTYEQYF
TRBJ2-1 | TRBD2 | - | TRBV18 | TGTGCCAGCTCACCGGGACTAGCGGACTACAATGAGCAGTTCTTC | CASSPGLADYNEQFF